Listed here are 3 T cell receptor beta chains from one sample, sequenced in a study of blood T cells in healthy people across ages (dated by TCRdb to about 2015). The library was generated by 5' RACE. Sequencing used an Illumina HiSeq 2500. A second PCR of about 6 to 12 cycles was run with a J-beta primer mix and a sample-barcoded 5' primer. TCRdb reprocessed the public reads (quality trimming at Q25 with fastp, clone calling with MiXCR) and kept in-frame beta chains. CDR3 protein duplicates are merged, each entry listing the most common genes and DNA. The sample contains around 780,000 distinct CDR3 sequences, roughly 26% of them found a single time. 2.5% to 3.5% of the sample goes to the ten largest clones. This sample was shared with a second study, whose subject was T cells of mothers and their children.

Sequencing was carried out using blood. The receptors were gathered from a boy aged 5-17 years in good health.

V gene TRBV6-6 combines with J gene TRBJ2-5, with 8 bases fitting TRBD1. Looked up from germline, CDR1 is MNHNY and CDR2 is SVGAGI (reference sequence). Trimming removed 4 bases from V and 4 bases from J; junction bases left unmatched: 8. There are 15 residues in the CDR3. As DNA, the CDR3 is TGTGCCAGCAGTTTACTCGGACAGGGAGGAGAGACCCAGTACTTC. Amino acid sequence: CASSLLGQGGETQYF.

V usage is TRBV6-5 and J usage is TRBJ1-2; TRBD1 might be the D (5 bases). Germline V gene sequence: CDR1 MNHEY, CDR2 SVGAGI. The V gene lost 7 bases and the J gene lost 2 bases, with 14 bases spanning the gap. The CDR3 length is 14 residues. This chain's CDR3 is CASKPGRGNYGYTF. The CDR3 nucleotides read TGTGCCAGCAAACCGGGACGGGGAAACTATGGCTACACCTTC.

V gene TRBV6-2 or TRBV6-3 combines with J gene TRBJ2-4, with 8 bases that match TRBD2. Trimming removed 7 bases from V and 4 bases from J; junction bases left unmatched: 12. The length of the CDR3 is 16 residues. CDR1 is MNHEY and CDR2 is SVGEGT in the germline V gene. Here the CDR3 reads CASTRSGGGTKNIQYF. The CDR3 DNA is TGTGCCAGCACCCGAAGTGGCGGGGGGACGAAAAACATTCAGTACTTC.